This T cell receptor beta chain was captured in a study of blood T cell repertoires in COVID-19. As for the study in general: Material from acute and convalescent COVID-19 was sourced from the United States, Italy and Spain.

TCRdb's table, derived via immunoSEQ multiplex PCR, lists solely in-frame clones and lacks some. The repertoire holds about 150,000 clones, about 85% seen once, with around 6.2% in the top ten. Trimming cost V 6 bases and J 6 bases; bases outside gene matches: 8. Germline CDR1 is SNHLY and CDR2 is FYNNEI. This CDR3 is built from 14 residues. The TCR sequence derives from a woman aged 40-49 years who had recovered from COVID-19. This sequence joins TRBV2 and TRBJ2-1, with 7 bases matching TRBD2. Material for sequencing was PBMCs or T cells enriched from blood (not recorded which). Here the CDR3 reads CASRLAPGGNEQFF. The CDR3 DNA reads TGTGCCAGCAGGCTAGCGCCGGGAGGCAATGAGCAGTTCTTC.